A single sample is the source of the 20 T cell receptor beta chains below, sequenced in a study of somatic mutations in cytotoxic T cells in rheumatoid arthritis (dated by TCRdb to about 2017). To prepare the library, the immunoSEQ multiplex PCR assay was applied. In TCRdb, the immuneACCESS table is reduced to in-frame sequences with V and J assigned. These tables do not hold every clone; where another copy was compared, an unresolved V gene accounts for under half, and the others remain unexplained. The sample yields 20,000 or so clones; almost 85% were counted once. Over 9.5% of the sample is in the top ten clones. The specimen was CD8+ T cells sorted from blood. The receptors stem from a woman in her fifties or sixties in good health.

The V gene is TRBV7-9, the J gene TRBJ1-1, with D possibly matching TRBD1 (5 bases). The CDR3 sequence is 12 residues long. CDR1 and CDR2 from the germline V gene are SEHNR and FQNEAQ (reference sequence). The ends were cut back, 8 bases at V and 1 base at J, with 8 bases in the middle. The CDR3: CASCTGNTEAFF. The CDR3 nucleotides read TGTGCCAGCTGCACAGGGAACACTGAAGCTTTCTTT. Looking up the rest from reference TRBV7-9 and TRBJ1-1 gives the full variable domain: DTGVSQNPRHKITKRGQNVTFRCDPISEHNRLYWYRQTLGQGPEFLTYFQNEAQLEKSRLLSDRFSAERPKGSFSTLEIQRTEQGDSAMYLCASCTGNTEAFFGQGTRLTVV.

The J gene is TRBJ2-1, the V gene TRBV27, with a possible D match to TRBD2 (6 bases). The CDR3 sequence is 13 residues long. Trimming removed 3 bases at V and 7 bases at J, with 10 bases between. Germline values: CDR1 MNHEY, CDR2 SMNVEV (reference sequence). DNA of the CDR3: TGTGCCAGCAGTTTTGTCGGGGGAAATGAGCAGTTCTTC. This gives the protein CASSFVGGNEQFF.

This chain connects TRBV7-8 to TRBJ2-2; maybe TRBD2 (6 bases). There are 15 residues in the CDR3. The V end lost 5 bases, the J end lost 4 bases, and 14 bases lay between the germline ends. The V gene's germline CDR1 is SGHVS and CDR2 FQNEAQ. The CDR3, as DNA: TGTGCCAGCAGCCTAGTGGGAGGACGCACCGGGGAGCTGTTTTTT. Its translation is CASSLVGGRTGELFF.

The chain couples TRBV7-9 to TRBJ2-7; D not certain. Trimming removed 4 bases from V and 5 bases from J, with 21 bases in between. This CDR3 is 16 amino acids long. CDR1 is SEHNR, CDR2 FQNEAQ, per germline (reference sequence). The DNA for the CDR3 is TGTGCCAGCAGCTCCGGATCAGGTTTTGCCGTGGACGAGCAGTACTTC. It codes for CASSSGSGFAVDEQYF.

The chain employs TRBV29-1 and TRBJ2-1; no definite D call. Germline V gene sequence: CDR1 SQVTM, CDR2 ANQGSEA. V was trimmed by 2 bases and J by 3 bases, leaving 8 bases between them. The CDR3 consists of 13 residues. DNA for the CDR3: TGCAGCGTTGAATGGTCGGGCTACAATGAGCAGTTCTTC. Its translation: CSVEWSGYNEQFF.

The chain has TRBV11-1 and TRBJ2-5; 8 bases are a match to TRBD2. Germline values: CDR1 SGHAT, CDR2 FQDESV (reference sequence). The V and J ends lost 2 bases and 5 bases, in that order; junction bases with no gene match: 7. The CDR3 is 15 amino acids. Here the CDR3 reads CASSLSRGGGETQYF. The CDR3 region has the DNA TGTGCCAGCAGCTTATCACGGGGGGGCGGGGAGACCCAGTACTTC. Filled out from reference TRBV11-1 and TRBJ2-5, the complete variable domain reads EAEVAQSPRYKITEKSQAVAFWCDPISGHATLYWYRQILGQGPELLVQFQDESVVDDSQLPKDRFSAERLKGVDSTLKIQPAELGDSAMYLCASSLSRGGGETQYFGPGTRLLVL.

This sequence joins TRBV29-1 and TRBJ2-7; D unclear. Trimming cost V 4 bases and J 4 bases, with 14 bases left between them. CDR1 SQVTM and CDR2 ANQGSEA come from the germline V gene. CDR3 length: 13 amino acids. The CDR3 coding sequence is TGCAGCGTTGTAAAGGGAAACACATACGAGCAGTACTTC. This encodes CSVVKGNTYEQYF.

The chain has TRBV9 and TRBJ2-6, with a weak D call TRBD2 (5 bases). V was trimmed by 3 bases and J by 0 bases, leaving 7 bases between them. The length of the CDR3 is 15 residues. Germline CDR1 reads SGDLS; CDR2 reads YYNGEE. The CDR3 here is CASSDGVSGANVLTF. For the CDR3, the DNA is TGTGCCAGCAGCGACGGGGTCTCTGGGGCCAACGTCCTGACTTTC.

This chain links TRBV7-9 with TRBJ1-2; D gene unclear. V lost 5 bases to trimming and J lost 3 bases, with 4 bases between them. Germline assignment: CDR1 SEHNR and CDR2 FQNEAQ (reference sequence). CDR3 length: 11 amino acids. The CDR3: CASSQDYGYTF. The CDR3 coding sequence is TGTGCCAGCAGCCAGGACTATGGCTACACCTTC.

The rearrangement links TRBV5-6 to TRBJ1-1; D is perhaps TRBD1 (5 bases). From germline, CDR1 is SGHDT and CDR2 YYEEEE. V lost 0 bases, J lost 1 base, and 7 bases lay in between. The CDR3 runs to 14 residues. The chain's CDR3 is CASSLVRGNTEAFF. CDR3 coding DNA: TGTGCCAGCAGCTTGGTGAGGGGGAACACTGAAGCTTTCTTT.

J is TRBJ2-3 and V is TRBV25-1; D ambiguous. V shed 6 bases and J shed 1 base, with 5 bases lying between them. Germline CDR1 and CDR2: MGHDK and SYGVNS. The CDR3 length is 12 residues. The CDR3 is CASRAGTDTQYF. The CDR3 DNA is TGTGCCAGCAGGGCGGGCACAGATACGCAGTATTTT. Combining the CDR3 with reference TRBV25-1 and TRBJ2-3 gives the whole variable domain EADIYQTPRYLVIGTGKKITLECSQTMGHDKMYWYQQDPGMELHLIHYSYGVNSTEKGDLSSESTVSRIRTEHFPLTLESARPSHTSQYLCASRAGTDTQYFGPGTRLTVL.

This clone appeared a single time. The chain joins TRBV14 to TRBJ2-1; D might be TRBD2 (6 bases). This CDR3 comprises 13 residues. Germline CDR1 is SGHDN and CDR2 is FVKESK. V lost 4 bases and J 5 bases, leaving 9 bases between the germline ends. CDR3: CASSPGTHNEQFF. The CDR3 DNA follows: TGTGCCAGCAGCCCCGGGACTCACAATGAGCAGTTCTTC.

The chain carries TRBV5-8 and TRBJ2-7; weak D call: TRBD1 (5 bases). With 2 bases removed from V and 5 bases from J, the gap between germline ends came to 14 bases. This CDR3 contains 14 residues. CDR1 and CDR2 from the germline V gene are SGHTS and YDEGEE. CDR3 sequence reads: CASSLIVTGDEQYF. CDR3 nucleotides: TGTGCCAGCAGCTTAATTGTTACAGGTGACGAGCAGTACTTC.

V usage is TRBV27 and J usage is TRBJ1-2; a weak D match, TRBD1 (5 bases). Per the germline V gene, CDR1 is MNHEY and CDR2 is SMNVEV (reference sequence). The V end was cut by 4 bases, the J end by 2 bases, with 11 bases between. The CDR3 is 14 amino acids. This chain's CDR3 is CASSYGGENYGYTF. CDR3 DNA: TGTGCCAGCAGTTATGGAGGGGAGAACTATGGCTACACCTTC.

The gene calls are TRBV5-4 and TRBJ2-1; 9 bases agree with TRBD2. Germline V gene lookup returns CDR1 SGHNT and CDR2 YYREEE (reference sequence). The CDR3 runs to 14 residues. The V gene end was trimmed by 2 bases and the J gene end by 7 bases; junction bases not matched to a gene: 4. The CDR3 bases are TGTGCCAGCAGCTTTTTAGCGGGGGATAATGAGCAGTTCTTC. Its protein is CASSFLAGDNEQFF.

This clone was counted once. The J gene is TRBJ2-3, the V gene TRBV13; D not resolved. This CDR3 comprises 14 residues. Trimming stripped 1 base from V and 3 bases from J, with 8 bases between. CDR1 is PRHDT, CDR2 FYEKMQ, per germline (reference sequence). The CDR3 DNA follows: TGTGCCAGCAGCTTAGCCGTCCATACAGATACGCAGTATTTT. Translation gives CASSLAVHTDTQYF.

The rearrangement uses TRBV5-1 and TRBJ2-1, with 8 nucleotides matching TRBD2. Germline V gene lookup returns CDR1 SGHRS and CDR2 YFSETQ. This CDR3 has 18 residues. V dropped 1 base and J dropped 5; count of bases not matched to a gene: 14. The CDR3 loop reads CASSLYQRGPLTHNEQFF. The CDR3 nucleotides are TGCGCCAGCAGCTTGTATCAGCGGGGGCCCTTAACCCACAATGAGCAGTTCTTC.

The rearrangement joins TRBV13 to TRBJ2-7, with D perhaps assigned TRBD1 or TRBD2 (5 bases each). Trimming removed 0 bases from V and 4 bases from J, with 7 bases in between. This CDR3 is 13 amino acids long. Germline loops: CDR1 PRHDT, CDR2 FYEKMQ (reference sequence). The DNA of the CDR3 is TGTGCCAGCAGCTTAGGGGGGGAGTACGAGCAGTACTTC. Its translation: CASSLGGEYEQYF.

This clone has just a few counts. V and J are TRBV11-2 and TRBJ1-4, with D hard to call. The length of the CDR3 is 13 residues. V was clipped by 0 bases and J by 7 bases, with 6 bases between them. Per germline, CDR1 SGHAT and CDR2 FQNNGV. The CDR3 sequence: CASSLEGSEKLFF. The CDR3 bases are TGTGCCAGCAGCTTAGAAGGGAGTGAAAAACTGTTTTTT.

The chain recombines TRBV7-9 with TRBJ2-1, with D tentatively TRBD2 (5 bases). Germline V lookup: CDR1 SEHNR, CDR2 FQNEAQ (reference sequence). CDR3 length equals 15 residues. V was trimmed by 4 bases and J by 5 bases, leaving 15 bases between them. The DNA of the CDR3 is TGTGCCAGCAGCTCCCCCATATCCGGGGACAATGAGCAGTTCTTC. Encoded protein: CASSSPISGDNEQFF.